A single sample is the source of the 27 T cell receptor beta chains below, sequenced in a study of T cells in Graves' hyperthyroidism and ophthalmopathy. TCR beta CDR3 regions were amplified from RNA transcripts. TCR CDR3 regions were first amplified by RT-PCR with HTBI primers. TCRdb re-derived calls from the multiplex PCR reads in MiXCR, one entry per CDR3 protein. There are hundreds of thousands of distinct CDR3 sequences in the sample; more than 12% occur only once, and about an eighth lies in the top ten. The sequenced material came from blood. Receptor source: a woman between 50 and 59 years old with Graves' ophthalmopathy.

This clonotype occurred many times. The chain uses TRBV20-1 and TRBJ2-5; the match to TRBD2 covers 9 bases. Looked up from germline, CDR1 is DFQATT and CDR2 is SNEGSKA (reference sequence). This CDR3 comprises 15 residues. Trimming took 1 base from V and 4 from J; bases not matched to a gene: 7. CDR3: CSARVASGMGETQYF. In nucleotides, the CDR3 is TGCAGTGCTAGAGTCGCTAGCGGGATGGGAGAGACCCAGTACTTC.

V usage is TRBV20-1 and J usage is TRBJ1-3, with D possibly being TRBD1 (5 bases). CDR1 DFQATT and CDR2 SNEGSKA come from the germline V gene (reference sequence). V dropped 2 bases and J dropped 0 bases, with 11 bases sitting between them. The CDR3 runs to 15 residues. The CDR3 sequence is CSARPGTNSGNTIYF. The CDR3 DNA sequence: TGCAGTGCTAGACCTGGGACCAACTCTGGAAACACCATATATTTT.

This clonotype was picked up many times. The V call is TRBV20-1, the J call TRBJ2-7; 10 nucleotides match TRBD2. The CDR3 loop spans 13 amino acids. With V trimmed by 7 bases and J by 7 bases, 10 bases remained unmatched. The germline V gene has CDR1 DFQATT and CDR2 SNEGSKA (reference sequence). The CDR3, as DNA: TGCAGTGGAGGACTAGCGGTCCCTTGGGAGCAGTACTTC. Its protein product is CSGGLAVPWEQYF.

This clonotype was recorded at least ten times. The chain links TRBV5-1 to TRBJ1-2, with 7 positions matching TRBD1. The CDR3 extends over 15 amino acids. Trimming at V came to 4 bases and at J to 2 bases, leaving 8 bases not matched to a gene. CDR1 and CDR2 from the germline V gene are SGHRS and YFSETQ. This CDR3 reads CASSTGQEPNYGYTF. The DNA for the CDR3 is TGCGCCAGCAGCACAGGACAGGAACCCAACTATGGCTACACCTTC.

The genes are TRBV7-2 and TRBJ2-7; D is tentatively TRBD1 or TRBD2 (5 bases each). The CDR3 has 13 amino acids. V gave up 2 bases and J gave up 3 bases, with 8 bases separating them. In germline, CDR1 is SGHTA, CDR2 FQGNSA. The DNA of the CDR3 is TGTGCCAGCAGCTTAAGGGACGTCTACGAGCAGTACTTC. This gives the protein CASSLRDVYEQYF.

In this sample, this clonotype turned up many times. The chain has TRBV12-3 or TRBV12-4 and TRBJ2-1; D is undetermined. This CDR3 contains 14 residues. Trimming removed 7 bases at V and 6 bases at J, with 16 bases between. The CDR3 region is CASTNPKQTNEQFF. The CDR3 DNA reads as TGTGCCAGCACCAATCCAAAACAAACCAATGAGCAGTTCTTC.

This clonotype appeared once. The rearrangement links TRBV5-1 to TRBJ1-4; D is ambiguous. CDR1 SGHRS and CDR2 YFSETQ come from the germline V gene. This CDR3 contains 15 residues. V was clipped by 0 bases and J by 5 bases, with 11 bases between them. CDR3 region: CASSLGPSANEKLFF. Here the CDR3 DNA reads TGCGCCAGCAGCTTGGGACCGTCGGCGAATGAAAAACTGTTTTTT.

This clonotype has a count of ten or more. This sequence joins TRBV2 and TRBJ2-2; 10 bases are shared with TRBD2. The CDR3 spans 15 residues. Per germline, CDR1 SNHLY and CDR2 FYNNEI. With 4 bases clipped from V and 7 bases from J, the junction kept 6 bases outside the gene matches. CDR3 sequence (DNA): TGTGCCAGCAGTGCGCTAGCGGGAGTGAACGGGGAGCTGTTTTTT. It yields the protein CASSALAGVNGELFF.

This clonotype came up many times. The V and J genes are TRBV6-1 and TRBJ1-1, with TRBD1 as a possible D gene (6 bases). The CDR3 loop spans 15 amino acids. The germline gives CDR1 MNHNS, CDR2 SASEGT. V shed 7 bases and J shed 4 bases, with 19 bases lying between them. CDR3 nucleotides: TGTGCCAGCACCGGTGCGCAGGGGTGGTCCACTGAAGCTTTCTTT. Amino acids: CASTGAQGWSTEAFF.

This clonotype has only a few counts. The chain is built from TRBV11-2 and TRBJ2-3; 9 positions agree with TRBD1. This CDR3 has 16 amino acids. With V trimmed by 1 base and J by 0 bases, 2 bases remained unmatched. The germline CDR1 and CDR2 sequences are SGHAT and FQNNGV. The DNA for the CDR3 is TGTGCCAGCAGCTTAGGGGACAGGGCGAGCACAGATACGCAGTATTTT. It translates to CASSLGDRASTDTQYF.

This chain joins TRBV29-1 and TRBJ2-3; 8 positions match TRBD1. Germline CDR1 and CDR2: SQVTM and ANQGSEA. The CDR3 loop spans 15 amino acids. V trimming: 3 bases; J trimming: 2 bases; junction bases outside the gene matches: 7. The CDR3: CSVDEGTGDTDTQYF. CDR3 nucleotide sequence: TGCAGCGTTGATGAGGGGACAGGCGACACAGATACGCAGTATTTT.

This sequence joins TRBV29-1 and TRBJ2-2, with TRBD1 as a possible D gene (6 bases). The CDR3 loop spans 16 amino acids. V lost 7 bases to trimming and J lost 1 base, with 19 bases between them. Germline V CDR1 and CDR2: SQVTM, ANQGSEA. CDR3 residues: CSGSTGLVENTGELFF. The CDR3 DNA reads TGCAGCGGATCGACAGGACTCGTCGAGAACACCGGGGAGCTGTTTTTT.

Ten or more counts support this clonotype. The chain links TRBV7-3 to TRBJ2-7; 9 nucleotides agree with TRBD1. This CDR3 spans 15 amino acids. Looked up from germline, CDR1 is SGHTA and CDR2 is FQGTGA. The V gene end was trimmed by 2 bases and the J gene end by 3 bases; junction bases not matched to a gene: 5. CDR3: CASSLDGTGSYEQYF. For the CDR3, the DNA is TGTGCCAGCAGCTTAGATGGGACAGGGAGCTACGAGCAGTACTTC.

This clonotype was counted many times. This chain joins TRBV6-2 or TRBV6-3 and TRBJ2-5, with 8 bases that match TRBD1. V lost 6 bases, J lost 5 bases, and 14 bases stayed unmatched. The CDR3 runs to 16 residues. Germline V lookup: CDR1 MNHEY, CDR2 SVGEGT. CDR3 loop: CASSHPAGPGGETQYF. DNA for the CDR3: TGTGCCAGCAGCCACCCGGCGGGACCAGGGGGCGAGACCCAGTACTTC.

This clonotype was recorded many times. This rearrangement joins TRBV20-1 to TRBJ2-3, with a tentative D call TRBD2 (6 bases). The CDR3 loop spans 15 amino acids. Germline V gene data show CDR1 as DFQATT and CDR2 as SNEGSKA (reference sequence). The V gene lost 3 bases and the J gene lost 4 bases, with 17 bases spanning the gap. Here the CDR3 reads CSASSGGPSADTQYF. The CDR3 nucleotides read TGCAGTGCTAGTAGCGGAGGGCCTTCCGCAGATACGCAGTATTTT.

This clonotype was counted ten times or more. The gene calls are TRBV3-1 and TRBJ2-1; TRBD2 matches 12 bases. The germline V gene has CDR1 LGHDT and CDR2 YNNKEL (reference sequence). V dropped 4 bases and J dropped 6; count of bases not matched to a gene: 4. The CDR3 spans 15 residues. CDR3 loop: CASSPLAGGRNEQFF. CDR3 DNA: TGTGCCAGCAGCCCCCTAGCGGGAGGGCGCAATGAGCAGTTCTTC.

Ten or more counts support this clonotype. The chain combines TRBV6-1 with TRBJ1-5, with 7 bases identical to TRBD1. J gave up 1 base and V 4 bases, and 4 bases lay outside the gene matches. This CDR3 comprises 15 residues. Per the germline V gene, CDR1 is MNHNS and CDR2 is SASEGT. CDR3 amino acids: CASSGDRVSNQPQHF. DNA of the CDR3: TGTGCCAGCAGTGGAGACAGGGTGAGCAATCAGCCCCAGCATTTT.

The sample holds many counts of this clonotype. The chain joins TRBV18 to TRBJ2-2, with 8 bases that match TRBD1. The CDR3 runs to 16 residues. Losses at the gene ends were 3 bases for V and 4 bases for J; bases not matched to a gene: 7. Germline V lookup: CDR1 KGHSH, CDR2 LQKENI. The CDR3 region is CASSPPTGVGTGELFF. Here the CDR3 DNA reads TGTGCCAGCTCACCTCCGACAGGGGTTGGCACCGGGGAGCTGTTTTTT. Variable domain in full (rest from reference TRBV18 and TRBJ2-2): NAGVMQNPRHLVRRRGQEARLRCSPMKGHSHVYWYRQLPEEGLKFMVYLQKENIIDESGMPKERFSAEFPKEGPSILRIQQVVRGDSAAYFCASSPPTGVGTGELFFGEGSRLTVL.

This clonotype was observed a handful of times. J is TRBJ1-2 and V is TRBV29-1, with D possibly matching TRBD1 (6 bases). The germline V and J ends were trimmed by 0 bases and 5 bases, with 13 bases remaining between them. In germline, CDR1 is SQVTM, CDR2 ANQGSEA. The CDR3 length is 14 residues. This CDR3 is CSVEEGQGHYGYTF. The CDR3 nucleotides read TGCAGCGTTGAAGAGGGGCAGGGACATTATGGCTACACCTTC.

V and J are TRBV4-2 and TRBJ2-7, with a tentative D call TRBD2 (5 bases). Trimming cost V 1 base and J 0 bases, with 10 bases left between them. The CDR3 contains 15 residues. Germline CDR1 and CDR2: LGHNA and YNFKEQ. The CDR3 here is CASSQGLGVSYEQYF. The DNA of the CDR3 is TGTGCCAGCAGCCAAGGACTGGGAGTCTCCTACGAGCAGTACTTC.

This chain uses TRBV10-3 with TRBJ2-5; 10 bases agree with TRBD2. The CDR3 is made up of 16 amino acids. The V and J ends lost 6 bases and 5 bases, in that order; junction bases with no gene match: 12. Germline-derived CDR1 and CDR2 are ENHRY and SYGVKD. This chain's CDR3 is CAIRERTSGPAETQYF. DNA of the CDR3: TGTGCCATCAGGGAAAGGACTAGCGGCCCGGCGGAGACCCAGTACTTC.

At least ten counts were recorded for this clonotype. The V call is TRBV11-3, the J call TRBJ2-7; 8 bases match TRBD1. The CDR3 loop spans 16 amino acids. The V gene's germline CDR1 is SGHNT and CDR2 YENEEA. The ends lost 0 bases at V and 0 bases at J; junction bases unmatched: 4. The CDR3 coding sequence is TGTGCCAGCAGCTTAGAGAAAACAGGGGGCTCCTACGAGCAGTACTTC. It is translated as CASSLEKTGGSYEQYF.

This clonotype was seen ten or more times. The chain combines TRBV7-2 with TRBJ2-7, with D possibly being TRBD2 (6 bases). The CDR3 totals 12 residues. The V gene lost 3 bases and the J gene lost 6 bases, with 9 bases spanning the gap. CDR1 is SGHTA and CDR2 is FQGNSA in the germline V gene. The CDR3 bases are TGTGCCAGCAGCTTGGCGGGAATCGAGCAGTACTTC. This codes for CASSLAGIEQYF.

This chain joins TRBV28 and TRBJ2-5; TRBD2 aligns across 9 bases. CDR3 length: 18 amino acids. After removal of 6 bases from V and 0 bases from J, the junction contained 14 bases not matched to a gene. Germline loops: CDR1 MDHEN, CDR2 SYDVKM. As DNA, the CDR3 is TGTGCCAGCAGAAATCCGGGACTAGCCACCGAGTACCAAGAGACCCAGTACTTC. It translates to CASRNPGLATEYQETQYF.

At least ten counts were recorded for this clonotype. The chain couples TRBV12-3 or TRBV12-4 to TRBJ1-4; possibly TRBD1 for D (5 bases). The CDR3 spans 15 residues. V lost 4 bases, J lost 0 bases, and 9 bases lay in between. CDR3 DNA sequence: TGTGCCAGCAGTTGGCAGGGCACAACTAATGAAAAACTGTTTTTT. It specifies CASSWQGTTNEKLFF.

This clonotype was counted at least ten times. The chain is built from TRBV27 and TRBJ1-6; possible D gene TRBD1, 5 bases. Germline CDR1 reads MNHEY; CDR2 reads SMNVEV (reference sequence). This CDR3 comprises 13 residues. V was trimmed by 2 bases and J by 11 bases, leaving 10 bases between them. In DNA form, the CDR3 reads TGTGCCAGCAGTTTAAACAGGATTACACCCCTCCACTTT. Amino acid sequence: CASSLNRITPLHF.

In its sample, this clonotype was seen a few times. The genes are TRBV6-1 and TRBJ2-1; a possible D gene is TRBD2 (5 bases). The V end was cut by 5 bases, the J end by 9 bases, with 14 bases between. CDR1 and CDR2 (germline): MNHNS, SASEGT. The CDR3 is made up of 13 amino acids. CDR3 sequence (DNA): TGTGCCAGCAGTTACCCGGGGAGCGTTGAGCAGTTCTTC. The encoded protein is CASSYPGSVEQFF.